Listed below are T cell receptor beta chains from one sample, sequenced in a study of T-cell reconstitution after alpha-beta-depleted transplantation in children. One entry per CDR3 protein results from TCRdb running MiXCR on the PCR reads. The sample lists 140,000 to 150,000 distinct CDR3 sequences; roughly 9% were seen once. Sequences were derived from PBMCs, mostly from graft donor cells, sampled 180 days after TCRalphabeta/CD19-depleted stem cell transplant. The receptor set was obtained from a female patient aged 2 to 10 who had a stem cell transplant for congenital amegakaryocytic thrombocytopenia, so the T cells may come from the graft donor. Each CDR3 is given without its conserved first and last residue. Each record gives: CDR3 length, V gene, CDR3 protein.

11 | TRBV6-5 | ASLPWLDNEQF
12 | TRBV20-1 | SARPRDRFHEQY
13 | TRBV10-3 | ATQVNTYSNQPQH
14 | TRBV5-1 | ASSLVGLAPMNEQF
13 | TRBV12-3/TRBV12-4 | ASSLLWSSYNEQF
11 | TRBV14 | ASSQVLDSPLH
12 | TRBV7-9 | ASSLAGLNQPQH
11 | TRBV6-1 | ASSRGTNTEAF
11 | TRBV12-3/TRBV12-4 | ASSPTLTYEQY
15 | TRBV20-1 | CASPLSSGPNTGELF
15 | TRBV4-1 | ASSKTPREGAYNEQF
12 | TRBV28 | ASRGGWGGQPQH
14 | TRBV20-1 | SAREATSGIYNEQF
10 | TRBV12-3/TRBV12-4 | ASGGRAYGYT
13 | TRBV4-1 | ASSQLAIPYNEQF
11 | TRBV24-1 | ATSAPAREEQF
13 | TRBV29-1 | SVRLTGGGQNEQF
15 | TRBV5-6 | ASSWTSGRTSWGEQY
14 | TRBV20-1 | SARRLAGLDTDTQY
10 | TRBV20-1 | SATQDSGGYT
15 | TRBV20-1 | SASGRKWRGYSYEQY
11 | TRBV5-1 | ASSLGPLETQY
11 | TRBV20-1 | SARGPGNQPQH
12 | TRBV12-3/TRBV12-4 | ASSISQGNGKLF
10 | TRBV20-1 | RASPNPPEAF
9 | TRBV3-1 | AGSHDREAF
10 | TRBV5-6 | ASSLFNNEQF
10 | TRBV5-1 | ASSSQGREQY
12 | TRBV2 | ASSEARNSPEAF
12 | TRBV7-2 | ASSFTQGVETQY
12 | TRBV20-1 | SAPQGGRGEKLF
14 | TRBV5-1 | ASSFVAQDRGDEQY
10 | TRBV12-3/TRBV12-4 | ASQGLAWEQY
12 | TRBV28 | ASRPGGLRETQY
14 | TRBV5-1 | ASSLLAAGGTDTQY